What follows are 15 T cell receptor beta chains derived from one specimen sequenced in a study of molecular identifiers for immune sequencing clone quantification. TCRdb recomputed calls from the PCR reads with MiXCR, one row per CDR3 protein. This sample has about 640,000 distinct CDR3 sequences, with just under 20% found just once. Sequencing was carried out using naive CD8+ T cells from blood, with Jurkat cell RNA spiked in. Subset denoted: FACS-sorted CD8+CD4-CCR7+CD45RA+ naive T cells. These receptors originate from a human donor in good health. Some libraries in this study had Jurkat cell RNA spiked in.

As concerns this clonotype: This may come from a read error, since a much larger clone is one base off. The CDR3 is CASSEGVDKEKLVF. CDR3 nucleotides: TGTGCCAGCAGCGAAGGGGTTGACAAGGAAAAACTGGTTTTT. The chain is built from TRBV5-3 and TRBJ1-4; possible D gene TRBD1, 5 bases. TRBV5-3 is an open reading frame, and its role is uncertain. This CDR3 comprises 14 residues.

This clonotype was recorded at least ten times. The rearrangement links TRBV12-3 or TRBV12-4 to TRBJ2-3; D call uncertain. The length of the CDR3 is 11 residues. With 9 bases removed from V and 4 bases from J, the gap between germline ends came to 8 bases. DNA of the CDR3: TGTGCCAGTATAGCCTCAGATACGCAGTATTTT. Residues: CASIASDTQYF.

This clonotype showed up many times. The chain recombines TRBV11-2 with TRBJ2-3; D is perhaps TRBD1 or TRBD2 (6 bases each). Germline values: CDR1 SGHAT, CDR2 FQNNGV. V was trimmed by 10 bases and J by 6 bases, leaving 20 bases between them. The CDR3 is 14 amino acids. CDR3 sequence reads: CATIRGGPGDTQYF. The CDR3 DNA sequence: TGTGCCACCATTAGAGGGGGGCCGGGGGATACGCAGTATTTT.

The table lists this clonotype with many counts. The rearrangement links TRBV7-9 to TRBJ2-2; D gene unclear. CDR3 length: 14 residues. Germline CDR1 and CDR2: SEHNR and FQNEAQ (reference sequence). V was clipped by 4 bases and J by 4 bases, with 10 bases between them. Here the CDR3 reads CASSSPASTGELFF. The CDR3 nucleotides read TGTGCCAGCAGCTCTCCGGCAAGCACCGGGGAGCTGTTTTTT. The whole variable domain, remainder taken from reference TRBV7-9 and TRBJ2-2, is DTGVSQNPRHKITKRGQNVTFRCDPISEHNRLYWYRQTLGQGPEFLTYFQNEAQLEKSRLLSDRFSAERPKGSFSTLEIQRTEQGDSAMYLCASSSPASTGELFFGEGSRLTVL.

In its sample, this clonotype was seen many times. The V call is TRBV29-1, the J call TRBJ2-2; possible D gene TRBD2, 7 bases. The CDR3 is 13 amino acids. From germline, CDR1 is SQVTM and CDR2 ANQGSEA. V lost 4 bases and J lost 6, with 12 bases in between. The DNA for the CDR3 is TGCAGCGTTGTCCGGGGGGCGTCCGGGGAGCTGTTTTTT. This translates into CSVVRGASGELFF.

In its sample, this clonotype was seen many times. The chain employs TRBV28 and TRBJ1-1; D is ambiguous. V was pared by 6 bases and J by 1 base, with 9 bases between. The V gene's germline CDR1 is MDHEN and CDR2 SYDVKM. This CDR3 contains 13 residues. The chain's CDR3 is CASRNYRNTEAFF. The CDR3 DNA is TGTGCCAGCAGAAACTACAGGAACACTGAAGCTTTCTTT.

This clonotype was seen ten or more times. The CDR3 DNA reads as TGTGCCAGCAGCCCCTGGAGGGACAGGGGAGACATTCAGTACTTC. It specifies CASSPWRDRGDIQYF. This rearrangement joins TRBV5-5 to TRBJ2-4; 10 bases are a match to TRBD1. This CDR3 spans 15 amino acids. J was trimmed by 8 bases and V by 4 bases; bases with no gene match: 9. From germline, CDR1 is SGHKS and CDR2 YYEKEE (reference sequence). Complete variable domain (other parts from reference TRBV5-5 and TRBJ2-4): DAGVTQSPTHLIKTRGQQVTLRCSPISGHKSVSWYQQVLGQGPQFIFQYYEKEERGRGNFPDRFSARQFPNYSSELNVNALLLGDSALYLCASSPWRDRGDIQYFGAGTRLSVL.

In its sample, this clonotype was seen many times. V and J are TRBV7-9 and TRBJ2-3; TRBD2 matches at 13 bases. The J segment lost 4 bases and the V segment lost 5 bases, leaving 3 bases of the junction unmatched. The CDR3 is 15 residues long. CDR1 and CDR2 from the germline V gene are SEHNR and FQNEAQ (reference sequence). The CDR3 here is CASSRLAGGPDTQYF. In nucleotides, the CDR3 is TGTGCCAGCAGCAGACTAGCGGGGGGCCCAGATACGCAGTATTTT. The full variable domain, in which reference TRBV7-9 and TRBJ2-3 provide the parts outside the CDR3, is DTGVSQNPRHKITKRGQNVTFRCDPISEHNRLYWYRQTLGQGPEFLTYFQNEAQLEKSRLLSDRFSAERPKGSFSTLEIQRTEQGDSAMYLCASSRLAGGPDTQYFGPGTRLTVL.

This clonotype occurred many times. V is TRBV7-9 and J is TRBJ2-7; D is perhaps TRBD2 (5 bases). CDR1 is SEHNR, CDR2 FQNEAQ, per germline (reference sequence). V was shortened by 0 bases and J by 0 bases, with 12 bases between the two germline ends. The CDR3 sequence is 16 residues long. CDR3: CASSLAFTGNSYEQYF. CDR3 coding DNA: TGTGCCAGCAGCTTAGCTTTCACGGGGAACTCCTACGAGCAGTACTTC.

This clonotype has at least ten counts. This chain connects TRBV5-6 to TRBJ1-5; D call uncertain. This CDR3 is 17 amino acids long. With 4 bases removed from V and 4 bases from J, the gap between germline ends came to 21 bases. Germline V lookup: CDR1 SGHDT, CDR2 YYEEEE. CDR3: CASSLLVGLENNQPQHF. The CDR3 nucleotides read TGTGCCAGCAGCCTCCTCGTGGGCCTCGAAAATAATCAGCCCCAGCATTTT.

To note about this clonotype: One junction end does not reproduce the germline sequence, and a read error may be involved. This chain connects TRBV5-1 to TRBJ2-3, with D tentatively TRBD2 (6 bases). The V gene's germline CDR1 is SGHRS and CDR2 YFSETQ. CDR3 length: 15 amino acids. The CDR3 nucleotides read TGCGCCAGCAGCTTTTTCGGGAGAGACACAGATACGCAGTATTTC. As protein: CASSFFGRDTDTQYF.

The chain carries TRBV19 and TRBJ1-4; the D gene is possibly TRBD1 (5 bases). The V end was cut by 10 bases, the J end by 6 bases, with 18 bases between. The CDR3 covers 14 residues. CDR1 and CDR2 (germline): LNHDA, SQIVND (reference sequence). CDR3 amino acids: CATAPDPGDEKLFF. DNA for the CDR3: TGTGCCACCGCGCCCGATCCGGGGGATGAAAAACTGTTTTTT.

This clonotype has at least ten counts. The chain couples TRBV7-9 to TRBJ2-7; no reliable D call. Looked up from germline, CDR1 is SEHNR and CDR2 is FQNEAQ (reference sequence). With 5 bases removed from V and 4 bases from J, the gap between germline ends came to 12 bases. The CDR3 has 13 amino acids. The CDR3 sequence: CASSDIARYEQYF. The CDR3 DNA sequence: TGTGCCAGCAGCGACATAGCAAGGTACGAGCAGTACTTC.

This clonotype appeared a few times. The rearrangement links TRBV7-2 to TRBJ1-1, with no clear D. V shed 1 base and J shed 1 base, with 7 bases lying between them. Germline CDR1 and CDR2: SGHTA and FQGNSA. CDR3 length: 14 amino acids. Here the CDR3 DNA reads TGTGCCAGCAGCTTAGGCGGTTGGAACACTGAAGCTTTCTTT. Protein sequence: CASSLGGWNTEAFF. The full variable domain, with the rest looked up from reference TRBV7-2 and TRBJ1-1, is GAGVSQSPSNKVTEKGKDVELRCDPISGHTALYWYRQSLGQGLEFLIYFQGNSAPDKSGLPSDRFSAERTGGSVSTLTIQRTQQEDSAVYLCASSLGGWNTEAFFGQGTRLTVV.

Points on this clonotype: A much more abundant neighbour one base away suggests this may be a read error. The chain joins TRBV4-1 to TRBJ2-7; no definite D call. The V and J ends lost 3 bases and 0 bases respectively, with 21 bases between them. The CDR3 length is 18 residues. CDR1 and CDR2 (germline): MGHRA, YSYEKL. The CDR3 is CASSQAPGSEEYSYEQYF. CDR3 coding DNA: TGCGCCAGCAGCCAGGCCCCCGGTTCAGAGGAGTACTCCTACGAGCAGTACTTC.